These T cell receptor beta chains were read from a single sample in a study of blood T cell repertoires in COVID-19. Sequencing was performed with immunoSEQ multiplex PCR; in TCRdb, only in-frame clones are kept and a portion is missing. The sample lists roughly 200,000 clones, 84% occurring once. Sequencing used peripheral blood. Receptor source: a man in his fifties with active or convalescent COVID-19. Each CDR3 is given with its conserved first and last residue. D genes are given only for firm matches. Where a row states a size, it is once, few, many or the class of an expanded clone; other rows omit it.

TRBJ2-2,.,TRBV4-2,TRBD2,CASSQEPAGGAGELFF,TGTGCCAGCAGCCAAGAGCCCGCCGGGGGGGCCGGGGAGCTGTTTTTT
TRBJ1-6,.,TRBV30,.,CAWIPNGSSSYNSPLHF,TGTGCCTGGATTCCAAACGGGTCAAGCTCCTATAATTCACCCCTCCACTTT
TRBJ2-1,.,TRBV4-1,TRBD1,CASSPSRGQQNNEQFF,TGCGCCAGCAGCCCTTCCAGGGGGCAACAAAACAATGAGCAGTTCTTC
TRBJ1-2,once,TRBV20-1,TRBD1,CSASGDRGYGYTF,TGCAGTGCTAGTGGCGACAGGGGCTATGGCTACACCTTC
TRBJ1-6,.,TRBV7-8,.,CASSLTGFNSPLHF,TGTGCCAGCAGCTTAACAGGGTTTAATTCACCCCTCCACTTT
TRBJ2-6,.,TRBV2,.,CASLDTMRSGANVLTF,TGTGCCAGCTTGGACACAATGCGGTCTGGGGCCAACGTCCTGACTTTC
TRBJ2-5,.,TRBV19,.,CASSIGGGETQYF,TGTGCCAGTAGTATAGGAGGGGGAGAGACCCAGTACTTC
TRBJ2-2,.,TRBV5-1,TRBD1,CASKRNGQGPLGTGELFF,TGCGCCAGCAAAAGGAACGGACAGGGCCCTCTGGGCACCGGGGAGCTGTTTTTT
TRBJ1-2,.,TRBV7-9,TRBD1,CASSLVRDRGREYGYTF,TGTGCCAGCAGCTTAGTGAGGGACAGGGGCAGAGAATATGGCTACACCTTC
TRBJ2-1,.,TRBV5-4,TRBD1,CASRGTGEIEQFF,TGTGCCAGCAGGGGGACAGGGGAGATTGAGCAGTTCTTC
TRBJ2-3,once,TRBV12-3/TRBV12-4,TRBD2,CASSLGLAGSQYF,TGTGCCAGCAGTTTGGGACTAGCAGGATCACAGTATTTT
TRBJ1-5,.,TRBV20-1,TRBD1,CSASRGQIDRSNQPQHF,TGCAGTGCTAGTAGGGGACAGATCGATCGGAGCAATCAGCCCCAGCATTTT
TRBJ2-7,.,TRBV13,TRBD2,CASSSTSGVKNEQYF,TGTGCCAGCAGCTCGACTAGCGGAGTAAAAAACGAGCAGTACTTC
TRBJ1-1,once,TRBV9,.,CASSPQGWTEAFF,TGTGCCAGCAGCCCTCAGGGTTGGACTGAAGCTTTCTTT
TRBJ1-5,.,TRBV19,.,CASSIPQDPSNQPQHF,TGTGCCAGTAGTATCCCACAGGACCCTAGCAATCAGCCCCAGCATTTT
TRBJ2-2,.,TRBV5-1,.,CASSTGRPTGELFF,TGCGCCAGCAGCACTGGTCGTCCCACCGGGGAGCTGTTTTTT
TRBJ1-1,.,TRBV6-2/TRBV6-3,.,CASSYLGAAFF,TGTGCCAGCAGTTACTTGGGGGCAGCTTTCTTT
TRBJ1-1,.,TRBV3-1/TRBV3-2,.,CASSQDLIGGAEAFF,TGTGCCAGCAGCCAAGATCTTATCGGAGGCGCTGAAGCTTTCTTT
TRBJ2-5,.,TRBV5-4,TRBD2,CASSSGLARETQYF,TGTGCCAGCAGCTCGGGACTAGCGAGAGAGACCCAGTACTTC
TRBJ1-4,.,TRBV7-6,.,CASGITLAGNEKLFF,TGTGCCAGCGGAATTACGTTGGCGGGCAATGAAAAACTGTTTTTT
TRBJ1-2,.,TRBV6-6,.,CASSPGVGYTF,TGTGCCAGCAGTCCAGGGGTAGGCTACACCTTC
TRBJ1-2,few,TRBV4-2,.,CASSPRTVAANYGYTFGYGYTF,.
TRBJ2-7,.,TRBV6-2/TRBV6-3,.,CASSTLDFPQYF,TGTGCCAGCAGTACCCTGGACTTCCCCCAGTACTTC
TRBJ2-7,.,TRBV7-2,TRBD2,CASSLRSGLTPYEQYF,TGTGCCAGCAGCTTAAGGTCGGGACTAACCCCCTACGAGCAGTACTTC
TRBJ1-4,few,TRBV9,TRBD1,CASSPGTATNEKLFF,TGTGCCAGCAGCCCCGGGACAGCAACTAATGAAAAACTGTTTTTT
TRBJ2-1,.,TRBV19,.,CASSIVSGKPYNEQFF,TGTGCCAGTAGTATAGTATCCGGGAAGCCTTACAATGAGCAGTTCTTC
TRBJ1-2,.,TRBV12-3/TRBV12-4,TRBD1,CASSPAGTGDTF,TGTGCCAGCAGTCCCGCAGGGACAGGGGATACCTTC
TRBJ1-1,many,TRBV15,TRBD1,CATSRGRDRLETEAFF,TGTGCCACCAGCAGAGGCCGGGACAGGCTAGAAACTGAAGCTTTCTTT
TRBJ2-2,.,TRBV30,TRBD2,CAWSVPGLAGGHTGELFF,TGTGCCTGGAGTGTCCCGGGACTAGCGGGGGGGCACACCGGGGAGCTGTTTTTT
TRBJ2-7,.,TRBV4-3,.,CASSQGQPYEQYF,TGCGCCAGCAGCCAAGGACAACCCTACGAGCAGTACTTC
TRBJ2-7,.,TRBV19,TRBD1,CASSMTGDTYEQYF,TGTGCCAGTAGTATGACAGGGGATACCTACGAGCAGTACTTC
TRBJ1-2,.,TRBV6-5,TRBD1,CASRTGQGSGYTF,TGTGCCAGCAGAACCGGACAGGGTTCTGGCTACACCTTC
TRBJ2-7,.,TRBV12-3/TRBV12-4,TRBD1,CASSFGQAYEQYF,TGTGCCAGCAGTTTCGGACAGGCCTACGAGCAGTACTTC
TRBJ2-3,.,TRBV28,.,CASSPALRDTQYF,TGTGCCAGCAGCCCAGCACTAAGGGATACGCAGTATTTT
TRBJ2-3,.,TRBV5-1,TRBD2,CASSFVLAGTGTDTQYF,TGCGCCAGCAGCTTTGTTCTAGCGGGGACCGGCACAGATACGCAGTATTTT
TRBJ1-2,.,TRBV30,.,CAWSRDSYGYTF,TGTGCCTGGAGTAGAGACAGCTATGGCTACACCTTC
TRBJ1-1,.,TRBV7-9,.,CASSLGTAINEAFF,TGTGCCAGCAGCTTAGGGACAGCAATTAATGAAGCTTTCTTT
TRBJ2-7,.,TRBV27,TRBD1,CASSLTGTGIYEQYF,TGTGCCAGCAGTTTAACCGGGACAGGGATCTACGAGCAGTACTTC
TRBJ2-3,.,TRBV9,TRBD2,CASNPGTSGGAGDTQYF,TGTGCCAGCAACCCCGGGACTAGCGGGGGGGCTGGAGATACGCAGTATTTT
TRBJ2-5,few,TRBV5-1,.,CASSLVGRGNQETQYF,TGCGCCAGCAGCTTGGTAGGCAGGGGAAACCAAGAGACCCAGTACTTC
TRBJ1-2,.,TRBV29-1,.,CSGGEYYGYTF,TGCAGCGGCGGAGAATATTATGGCTACACCTTC
TRBJ1-3,.,TRBV28,.,CASSLPTASSGNTIYF,TGTGCCAGCAGTCTCCCGACAGCGTCCTCTGGAAACACCATATATTTT